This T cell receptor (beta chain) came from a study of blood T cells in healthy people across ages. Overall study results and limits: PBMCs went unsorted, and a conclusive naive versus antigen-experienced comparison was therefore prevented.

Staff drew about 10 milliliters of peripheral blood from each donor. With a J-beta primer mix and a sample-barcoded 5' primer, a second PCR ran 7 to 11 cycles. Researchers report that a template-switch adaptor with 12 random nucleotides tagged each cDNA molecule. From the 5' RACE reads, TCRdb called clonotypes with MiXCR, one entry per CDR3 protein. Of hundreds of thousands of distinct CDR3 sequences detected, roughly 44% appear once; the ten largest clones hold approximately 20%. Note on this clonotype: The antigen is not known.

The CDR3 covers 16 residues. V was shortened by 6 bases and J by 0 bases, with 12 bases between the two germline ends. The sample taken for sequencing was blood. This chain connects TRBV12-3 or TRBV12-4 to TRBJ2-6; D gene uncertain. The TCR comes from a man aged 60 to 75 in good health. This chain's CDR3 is CASSHDLSSGANVLTF. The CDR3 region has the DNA TGTGCCAGCAGCCATGATTTATCCTCTGGGGCCAACGTCCTGACTTTC.